The rows below give T cell receptor beta chains drawn from one sample of a study of blood T cell repertoires in COVID-19. Repertoires were generated with immunoSEQ multiplex PCR, while TCRdb's copy carries only in-frame clones and drops some. The table lists 200,000 to 300,000 clones, about 80% of them singletons. The specimen was peripheral blood. Receptor source: a human donor in a cohort sampled during active COVID-19. CDR3s include the opening cysteine and the closing phenylalanine or tryptophan. The D gene is left open where the match is weak. Clone size is not always given. Where it is, it says once, few, many or a class for expanded clones.

>TRBV19|NA|TRBJ1-5|NA
TGTGCCAGTACCAACGGGGGGGTTGGGCAGCCCCAGCATTTT
CASTNGGVGQPQHF
>TRBV18|TRBD1|TRBJ2-4|NA
TGTGCCAGCTCACCCGGGACAGGGAGTAGGAACATTCAGTACTTC
CASSPGTGSRNIQYF
>TRBV13|TRBD2|TRBJ2-3|once
TGTGCCAGCAGCTTGGGGGGCGGGAGGGCCGTTGGAGATACGCAGTATTTT
CASSLGGGRAVGDTQYF
>TRBV29-1|TRBD1|TRBJ2-1|NA
TGCAGCGTTGTTATCCAGGCAGGGGGCGCTCTGGATGAGCAGTTCTTC
CSVVIQAGGALDEQFF
>TRBV29-1|NA|TRBJ2-7|NA
TGCAGCGTTAAAGGGGGGAGGGAGCAGTACTTC
CSVKGGREQYF
>TRBV7-2|NA|TRBJ2-7|NA
TGTGCCAGCAGCTCAACAGATTACGAGCAGTACTTC
CASSSTDYEQYF
>TRBV19|TRBD2|TRBJ2-3|NA
TGTGCCAGTAGTGGGGGACTAGCGTCTGATACGCAGTATTTT
CASSGGLASDTQYF
>TRBV9|NA|TRBJ2-1|NA
TGTGCCAGCAGCGTAGTGGGCGATGAGCAGTTCTTC
CASSVVGDEQFF
>TRBV24-1|TRBD2|TRBJ2-3|NA
TGTGCCACCAAACGGGAGGGCCGCACAGATACGCAGTATTTT
CATKREGRTDTQYF
>TRBV7-9|TRBD1|TRBJ2-5|NA
TGTGCCAGCAGCTTGGACAGGGCAGAGACCCAGTACTTC
CASSLDRAETQYF
>TRBV24-1|TRBD2|TRBJ2-1|NA
TGTGCCACCAGTGACCCGACTAGCAGGGAGCAGTTCTTC
CATSDPTSREQFF
>TRBV5-1|TRBD1|TRBJ1-2|few
TGCGCCAGCAGCTTGGACCCGACAGGGGGGAATGGCCACACCTTC
CASSLDPTGGNGHTF
>TRBV28|NA|TRBJ1-2|NA
TGTGCCAGCAGTTCCGGACTCCGCTACTATGGCTACACCTTC
CASSSGLRYYGYTF
>TRBV3-1/TRBV3-2|NA|TRBJ2-7|NA
TGTGCCAGCAGCCATCGGGAACGCTACGAGCAGTACTTC
CASSHRERYEQYF
>TRBV7-2|TRBD2|TRBJ2-1|few
TGTGCCAGCAGCTCCCTTTCGGGGACTAGCGGGGGATTGGGGCAGTTCTTC
CASSSLSGTSGGLGQFF
>TRBV4-2|TRBD2|TRBJ2-7|NA
TGTGCCAGCGCCCCAATGAAGGGACTAGACACTTACGAGCAGTACTTC
CASAPMKGLDTYEQYF
>TRBV2|NA|TRBJ1-4|once
TGTGCCAGCAGTGAGTCCCTGGTCGAGGAAAAACTGTTTTTT
CASSESLVEEKLFF
>TRBV3-1/TRBV3-2|NA|TRBJ1-3|NA
TGTGCCAGCAGCGGAGGGGCTGGAAACACCATATATTTT
CASSGGAGNTIYF
>TRBV10-3|NA|TRBJ2-5|NA
TGTGCCATCAGTGAGTCCATTTTCCAAGAGACCCAGTACTTC
CAISESIFQETQYF
>TRBV5-1|NA|TRBJ2-7|once
TGCGCCAGCCCGGTAGTGTACTACGAGCAGTACTTC
CASPVVYYEQYF
>TRBV5-1|TRBD1|TRBJ2-7|NA
TGCGCCAGCAGCTTATTGGGGACAGGGGGGTACGAGCAGTACTTC
CASSLLGTGGYEQYF
>TRBV5-6|TRBD1|TRBJ2-7|NA
TGTGCCAGCAGCGGATGGACAGGGGGCAACGAGCAGTACTTC
CASSGWTGGNEQYF
>TRBV24-1|TRBD2|TRBJ2-5|NA
TGTGCCACCAGTGACCCGACTAGCGGGTCTCAAGAGACCCAGTACTTC
CATSDPTSGSQETQYF
>TRBV24-1|TRBD2|TRBJ2-1|NA
TGTGCCACCAGTTCGACCGGGACTAGCGGGGGGGCCAGGTTCAATGAGCAGTTCTTC
CATSSTGTSGGARFNEQFF
>TRBV6-5|NA|TRBJ2-7|NA
TGTGCCAGCAGTTCTTACTACGAGCAGTACTTC
CASSSYYEQYF
>TRBV4-1|TRBD2|TRBJ2-3|NA
TGCGCCAGCAGCCGACAAACTAGCGAGACAGATACGCAGTATTTT
CASSRQTSETDTQYF
>TRBV7-2|TRBD2|TRBJ2-5|NA
TGTGCCAGCAGTTCCGCGGGGGGAGGGGAGACCCAGTACTTC
CASSSAGGGETQYF
>TRBV29-1|NA|TRBJ1-1|NA
TGCAGCGTTGAAGTACAAGAGAACACTGAAGCTTTCTTT
CSVEVQENTEAFF
>TRBV28|NA|TRBJ1-1|NA
TGTGCCAGCAGGGCGCCCATAGGGCAGGGCAACACTGAAGCTTTCTTT
CASRAPIGQGNTEAFF
>TRBV6-1|TRBD1|TRBJ2-7|NA
TGTGCCAGCAGTCCCGGGTGGGACAGGGGATTCCTCCTTTTC
CASSPGWDRGFLLF
>TRBV7-6|TRBD2|TRBJ2-1|NA
TGTGCCAGCAGCCACCTTAGCGGGACACCCTCATCGGGGGTTCCCTACAATGAGCAGTTCTTC
CASSHLSGTPSSGVPYNEQFF
>TRBV10-3|TRBD2|TRBJ2-3|NA
TGTGCCATCAAGAGGACTAGCGGCACAGATACGCAGTATTTT
CAIKRTSGTDTQYF
>TRBV4-1|NA|TRBJ2-7|few
TGCGCCAGCAGCCAAGACCCGACAGAAACCTACGAGCAGTACTTC
CASSQDPTETYEQYF
>TRBV5-5|TRBD2|TRBJ2-7|NA
TGTGCCAGCAGCTTGTTCCAGCGGGACTACGAGCAGTACTTC
CASSLFQRDYEQYF
>TRBV29-1|NA|TRBJ1-2|few
TGCAGCGTTGTCGAGGAAGTCTATGGCTACACCTTC
CSVVEEVYGYTF
>TRBV21-1|NA|TRBJ1-2|NA
TGTGCCAGCAGCAGACTGAATGATGGCTACACCTTC
CASSRLNDGYTF
>TRBV19|NA|TRBJ1-5|NA
TGTGCCAGAACCCGGGACGGTAACAGGGTAGGGCTTTGTTACAATCAGCCCCAGCATTTT
CARTRDGNRVGLCYNQPQHF
>TRBV12-5|NA|TRBJ1-2|NA
TGTGCTAGTGGTTGGGGGCCTTCGAACTATGGCTACACCTTC
CASGWGPSNYGYTF
>TRBV4-3|NA|TRBJ2-1|NA
TGCGCCAGCAGCCAGAGCACCAACCGTCCCAACAATGAGCAGTTCTTC
CASSQSTNRPNNEQFF
>TRBV5-1|NA|TRBJ1-4|few
TGCGCCAGCAGAGGGACACCAACTAATGAAAAACTGTTTTTT
CASRGTPTNEKLFF
>TRBV20-1|NA|TRBJ2-5|once
TGCAGTGCTAGTGTCGGGGATTGGAGAGAGACCCAGTACTTC
CSASVGDWRETQYF
>TRBV6-6|TRBD2|TRBJ2-7|NA
TGTGCCAGCAGTCGGACTAGCGGGGGCTACGAGCAGTACTTC
CASSRTSGGYEQYF
>TRBV19|NA|TRBJ2-6|NA
TGTGCCAGTAGAAAACTACAGGGCCAGGCTGGGGCCAACGTCCTGACTTTC
CASRKLQGQAGANVLTF
>TRBV18|TRBD1|TRBJ1-2|NA
TGTGCCAGCTCACCATACGGGACAGAGCAATATGGCTACACCTTC
CASSPYGTEQYGYTF
>TRBV7-2|NA|TRBJ1-5|NA
TGTGCCAGCAGCCCATTTGGAGGCGTCAATCAGCCCCAGCATTTT
CASSPFGGVNQPQHF
>TRBV6-5|NA|TRBJ2-5|NA
TGTGCCAGCAGTTACCAGACGGGAGAGGAGACCCAGTACTTC
CASSYQTGEETQYF
>TRBV4-2|TRBD1|TRBJ1-4|NA
TGTGCCAGCAGCCAAGGACAGGGGGCAACTAATGAAAAACTGTTTTTT
CASSQGQGATNEKLFF
>TRBV10-1|NA|TRBJ1-2|NA
TGCGCCAGCAGTGATGGACATAATAACTATGGCTACACCTTC
CASSDGHNNYGYTF
>TRBV5-1|NA|TRBJ2-3|NA
TGCGCCAGCACCAGCGGCCCTAGCACAGATACGCAGTATTTT
CASTSGPSTDTQYF
>TRBV19|TRBD2|TRBJ2-5|NA
TGTGCCAGTAGTATGTCGGTGGGAGGGTTGGGAGAGACCCAGTACTTC
CASSMSVGGLGETQYF
>TRBV7-2|TRBD2|TRBJ2-2|few
TGTGCCAGCAGCTTATACGGGCCTAGCGGGGGGGCCCTTGCCGGGGAGCTGTTTTTT
CASSLYGPSGGALAGELFF
>TRBV6-5|TRBD2|TRBJ2-1|NA
TGTGCCAGCGGACTAGCGGGAGCTAATGAGCAGTTCTTC
CASGLAGANEQFF
>TRBV5-1|NA|TRBJ2-7|NA
TGCGCCAGCAGACTGGACAGGTCTGGAATAGCGGGAATCTACGAGCAGTACTTC
CASRLDRSGIAGIYEQYF
>TRBV4-3|NA|TRBJ1-6|NA
TGCGCCAGCAGCCAGACCCCGGGAGTCTATAATTCACCCCTCCACTTT
CASSQTPGVYNSPLHF